This T cell receptor beta chain is from a study of Tregs in tolerant kidney transplant recipients. Regarding the study as a whole: The most relevant donor-specific Treg TCRbeta repertoire apparently came from expansion with activated donor B cells. This study did not directly address biological reproducibility.

A remark on this clone: Antigen unknown.

Clones were read by immunoSEQ multiplex PCR, and TCRdb kept only the in-frame ones, dropping some. In the table there are some 240,000 clones, approximately 84% of which are singletons. The sample consisted of CD4+ T cells from blood. The TCR sequence derives from a human donor in good health.

This CDR3 is CASSPGWTGNTGELFF. Here the CDR3 DNA reads TGCGCCAGCAGCCCAGGATGGACAGGGAACACCGGGGAGCTGTTTTTT. The rearrangement links TRBV4-1 to TRBJ2-2; 7 nucleotides match TRBD1. The CDR3 is 16 amino acids. Looked up from germline, CDR1 is MGHRA and CDR2 is YSYEKL. V lost 4 bases and J lost 1; bases outside the gene matches: 6.